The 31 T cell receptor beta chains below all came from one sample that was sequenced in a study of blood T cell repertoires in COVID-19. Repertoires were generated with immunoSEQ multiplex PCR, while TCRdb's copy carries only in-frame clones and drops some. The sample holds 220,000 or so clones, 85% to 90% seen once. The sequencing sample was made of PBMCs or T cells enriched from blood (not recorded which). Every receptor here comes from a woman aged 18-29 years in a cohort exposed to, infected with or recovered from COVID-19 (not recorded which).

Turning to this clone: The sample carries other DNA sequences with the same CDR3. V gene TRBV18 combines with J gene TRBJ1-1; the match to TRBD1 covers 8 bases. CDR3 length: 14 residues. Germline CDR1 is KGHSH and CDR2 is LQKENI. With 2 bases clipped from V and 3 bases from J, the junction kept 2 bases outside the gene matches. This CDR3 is CASSPTGGDTEAFF. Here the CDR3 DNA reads TGTGCCAGCTCACCAACAGGGGGTGACACTGAAGCTTTCTTT.

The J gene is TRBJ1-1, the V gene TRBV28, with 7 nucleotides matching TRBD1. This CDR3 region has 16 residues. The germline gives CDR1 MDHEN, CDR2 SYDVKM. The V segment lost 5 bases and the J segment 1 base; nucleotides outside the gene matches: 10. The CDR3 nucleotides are TGTGCCAGCAGTCCATGGGACAGTCATGGGAACACTGAAGCTTTCTTT. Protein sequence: CASSPWDSHGNTEAFF.

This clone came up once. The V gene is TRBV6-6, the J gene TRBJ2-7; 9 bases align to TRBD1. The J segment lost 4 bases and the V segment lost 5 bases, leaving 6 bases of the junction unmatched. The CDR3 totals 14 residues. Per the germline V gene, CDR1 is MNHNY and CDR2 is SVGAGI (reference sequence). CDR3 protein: CASSAGTGIYEQYF. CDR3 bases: TGTGCCAGCAGTGCCGGGACAGGGATATACGAGCAGTACTTC.

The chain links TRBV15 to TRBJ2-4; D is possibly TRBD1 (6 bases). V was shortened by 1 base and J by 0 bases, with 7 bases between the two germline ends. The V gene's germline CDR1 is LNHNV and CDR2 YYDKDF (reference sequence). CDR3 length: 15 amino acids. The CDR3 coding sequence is TGTGCCACCAGCAGAGGAGGGGGAGCCAAAAACATTCAGTACTTC. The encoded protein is CATSRGGGAKNIQYF.

The CDR3 region is CASFPWDRSYGYTF. As DNA, the CDR3 is TGTGCCAGCTTTCCTTGGGACAGATCCTATGGCTACACCTTC. The chain uses TRBV28 and TRBJ1-2, with TRBD1 matching 7 bases. The CDR3 spans 14 residues. J lost 4 bases, V lost 8 bases, and 10 bases had no gene match. From germline, CDR1 is MDHEN and CDR2 SYDVKM.

CDR3 amino acids: CASSRRGNTGELFF. The CDR3 nucleotides read TGTGCCAGCAGCCGTCGGGGGAACACCGGGGAGCTGTTTTTT. The J gene is TRBJ2-2, the V gene TRBV3-1 (or the pseudogene TRBV3-2), with a possible D match to TRBD2 (5 bases). This CDR3 is 14 amino acids long. Germline V gene sequence: CDR1 LGHDT, CDR2 YNNKEL (reference sequence). V gave up 4 bases and J gave up 1 base, with 7 bases separating them.

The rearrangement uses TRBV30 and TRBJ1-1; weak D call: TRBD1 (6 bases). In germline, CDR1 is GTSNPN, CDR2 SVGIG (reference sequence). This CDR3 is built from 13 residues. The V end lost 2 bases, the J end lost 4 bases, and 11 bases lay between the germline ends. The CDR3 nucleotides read TGTGCCTGGAGTCAAACAGGGTCCACTGAAGCTTTCTTT. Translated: CAWSQTGSTEAFF.

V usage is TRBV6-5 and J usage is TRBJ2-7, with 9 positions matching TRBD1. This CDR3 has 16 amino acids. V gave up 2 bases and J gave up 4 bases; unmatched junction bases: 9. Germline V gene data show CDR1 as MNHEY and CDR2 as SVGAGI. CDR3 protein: CASSYNIGQGSYEQYF. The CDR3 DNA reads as TGTGCCAGCAGTTACAATATAGGACAGGGGTCTTACGAGCAGTACTTC.

The CDR3, as DNA: TGTGCCAGCAGGATTGGGACAGGCAGTAATGGCTACACCTTC. Residues: CASRIGTGSNGYTF. The chain is built from TRBV6-5 and TRBJ1-2; TRBD1 matches at 8 bases. V lost 6 bases and J lost 6; bases outside the gene matches: 9. In germline, CDR1 is MNHEY, CDR2 SVGAGI. This CDR3 comprises 14 residues.

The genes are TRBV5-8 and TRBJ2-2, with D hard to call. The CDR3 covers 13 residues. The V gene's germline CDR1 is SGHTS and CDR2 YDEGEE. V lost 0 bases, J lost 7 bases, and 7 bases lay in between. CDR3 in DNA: TGTGCCAGCAGCTTGGGGTTGAGCGGGGAGCTGTTTTTT. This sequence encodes CASSLGLSGELFF.

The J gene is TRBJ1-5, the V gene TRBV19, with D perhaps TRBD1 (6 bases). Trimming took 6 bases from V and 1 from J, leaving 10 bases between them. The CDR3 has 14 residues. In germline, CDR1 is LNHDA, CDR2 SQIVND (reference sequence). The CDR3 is CASRQRGSNQPQHF. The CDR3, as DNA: TGTGCCAGTAGGCAGAGGGGGAGCAATCAGCCCCAGCATTTT.

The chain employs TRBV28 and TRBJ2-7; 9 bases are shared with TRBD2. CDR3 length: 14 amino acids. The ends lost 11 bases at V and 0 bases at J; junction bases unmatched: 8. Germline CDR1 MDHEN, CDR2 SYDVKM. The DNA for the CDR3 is TGTGCCTGTCTAGCGGGGCCCCACTCCTACGAGCAGTACTTC. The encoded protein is CACLAGPHSYEQYF.

The CDR3 sequence: CASYRQGGGYTF. DNA for the CDR3: TGTGCCAGCTATCGACAGGGCGGAGGCTACACCTTC. The chain couples TRBV6-5 to TRBJ1-2, with 7 positions matching TRBD1. This CDR3 region has 12 residues. Germline V CDR1 and CDR2: MNHEY, SVGAGI. V was clipped by 8 bases and J by 8 bases; unmatched bases: 8.

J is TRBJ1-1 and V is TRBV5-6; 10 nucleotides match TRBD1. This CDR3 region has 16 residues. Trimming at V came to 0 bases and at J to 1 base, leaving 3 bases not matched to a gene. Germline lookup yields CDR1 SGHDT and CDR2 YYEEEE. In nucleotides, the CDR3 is TGTGCCAGCAGCTTGGCGGGGACAGGGGAGAACACTGAAGCTTTCTTT. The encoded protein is CASSLAGTGENTEAFF.

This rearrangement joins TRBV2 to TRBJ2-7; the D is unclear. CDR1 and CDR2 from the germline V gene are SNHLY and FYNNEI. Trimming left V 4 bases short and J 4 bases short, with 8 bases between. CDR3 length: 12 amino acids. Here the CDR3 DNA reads TGTGCCAGCAGTGCGGGTCTTTACGAGCAGTACTTC. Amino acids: CASSAGLYEQYF.

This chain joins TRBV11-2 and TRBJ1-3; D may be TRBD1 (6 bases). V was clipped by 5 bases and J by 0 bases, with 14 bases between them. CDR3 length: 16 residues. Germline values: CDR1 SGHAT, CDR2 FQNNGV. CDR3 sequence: CASSPLDRYSGNTIYF. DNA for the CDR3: TGTGCCAGCAGCCCCCTGGACAGATACTCTGGAAACACCATATATTTT. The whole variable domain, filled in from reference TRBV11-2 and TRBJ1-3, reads EAGVAQSPRYKIIEKRQSVAFWCNPISGHATLYWYQQILGQGPKLLIQFQNNGVVDDSQLPKDRFSAERLKGVDSTLKIQPAKLEDSAVYLCASSPLDRYSGNTIYFGEGSWLTVV.

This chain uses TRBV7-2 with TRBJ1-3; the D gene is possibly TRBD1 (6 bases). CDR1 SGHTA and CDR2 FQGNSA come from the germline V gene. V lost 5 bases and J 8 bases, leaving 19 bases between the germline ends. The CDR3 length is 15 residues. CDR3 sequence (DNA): TGTGCCAGCAGCCCTGGACAGAGCTGGCCTCACACCATATATTTT. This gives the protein CASSPGQSWPHTIYF. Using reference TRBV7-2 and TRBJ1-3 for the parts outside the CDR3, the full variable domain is GAGVSQSPSNKVTEKGKDVELRCDPISGHTALYWYRQSLGQGLEFLIYFQGNSAPDKSGLPSDRFSAERTGGSVSTLTIQRTQQEDSAVYLCASSPGQSWPHTIYFGEGSWLTVV.

The CDR3 DNA follows: TGTGCCAGCGAGGGACAAAACTCCTACGAGCAGTACTTC. This translates into CASEGQNSYEQYF. The rearrangement links TRBV6-5 to TRBJ2-7; D is perhaps TRBD1 (6 bases). Looked up from germline, CDR1 is MNHEY and CDR2 is SVGAGI. The V end was cut by 8 bases, the J end by 0 bases, with 11 bases between. CDR3 size: 13 residues.

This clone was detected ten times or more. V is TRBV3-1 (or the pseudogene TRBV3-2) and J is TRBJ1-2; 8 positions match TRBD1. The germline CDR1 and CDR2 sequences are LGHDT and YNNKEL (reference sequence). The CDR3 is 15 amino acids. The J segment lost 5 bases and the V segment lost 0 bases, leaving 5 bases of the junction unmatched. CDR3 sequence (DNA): TGTGCCAGCAGCCAAGAGACAGGGGCGACGTATGGCTACACCTTC. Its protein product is CASSQETGATYGYTF.

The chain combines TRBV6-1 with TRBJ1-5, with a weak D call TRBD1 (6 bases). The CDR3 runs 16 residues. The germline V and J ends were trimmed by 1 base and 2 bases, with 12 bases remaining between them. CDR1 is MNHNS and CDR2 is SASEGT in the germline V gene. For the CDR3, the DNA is TGTGCCAGCAGTGAAGGAGGGGGAATAGGCAATCAGCCCCAGCATTTT. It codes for CASSEGGGIGNQPQHF.

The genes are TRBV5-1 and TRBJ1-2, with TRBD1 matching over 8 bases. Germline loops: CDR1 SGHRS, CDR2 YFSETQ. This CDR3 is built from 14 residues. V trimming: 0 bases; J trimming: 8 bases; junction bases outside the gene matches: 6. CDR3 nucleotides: TGCGCCAGCAGCTTGGCAGGGGGCCTCGAGGGCTACACCTTC. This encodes CASSLAGGLEGYTF.

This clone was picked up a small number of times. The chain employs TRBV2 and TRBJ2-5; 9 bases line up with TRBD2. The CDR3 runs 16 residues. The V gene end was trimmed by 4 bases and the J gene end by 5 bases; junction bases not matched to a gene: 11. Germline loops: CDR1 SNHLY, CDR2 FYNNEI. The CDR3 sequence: CASSGLAGTISETQYF. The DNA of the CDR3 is TGTGCCAGCAGTGGGCTAGCGGGGACCATTAGTGAGACCCAGTACTTC.

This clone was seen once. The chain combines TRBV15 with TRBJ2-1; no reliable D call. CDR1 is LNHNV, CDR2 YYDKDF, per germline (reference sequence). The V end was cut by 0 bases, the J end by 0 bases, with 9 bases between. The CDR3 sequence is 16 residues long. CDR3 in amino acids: CATSRDLSYSYNEQFF. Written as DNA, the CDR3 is TGTGCCACCAGCAGAGACTTGTCCTACTCCTACAATGAGCAGTTCTTC.

In DNA, the CDR3 is TGTGCCAGTAGTGTGGAAGGGGGCTCCGGAAACACCATATATTTT. Protein: CASSVEGGSGNTIYF. V is TRBV19 and J is TRBJ1-3; 7 bases align to TRBD1. Germline CDR1 LNHDA, CDR2 SQIVND (reference sequence). V lost 5 bases, J lost 4 bases, and 8 bases stayed unmatched. The CDR3 consists of 15 residues.

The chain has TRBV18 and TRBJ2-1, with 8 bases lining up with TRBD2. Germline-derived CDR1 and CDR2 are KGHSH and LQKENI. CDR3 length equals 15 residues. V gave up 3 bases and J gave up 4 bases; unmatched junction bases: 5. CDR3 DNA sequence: TGTGCCAGCTCACCGGGGCTAGCGGGTTACAATGAGCAGTTCTTC. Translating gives CASSPGLAGYNEQFF.

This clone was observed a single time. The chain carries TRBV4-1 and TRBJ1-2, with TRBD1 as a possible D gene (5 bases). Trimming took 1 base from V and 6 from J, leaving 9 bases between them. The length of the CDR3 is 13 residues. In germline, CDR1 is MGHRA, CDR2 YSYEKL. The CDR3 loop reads CASSQGPRDGYTF. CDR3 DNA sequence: TGCGCCAGCAGCCAAGGACCCAGGGATGGCTACACCTTC.

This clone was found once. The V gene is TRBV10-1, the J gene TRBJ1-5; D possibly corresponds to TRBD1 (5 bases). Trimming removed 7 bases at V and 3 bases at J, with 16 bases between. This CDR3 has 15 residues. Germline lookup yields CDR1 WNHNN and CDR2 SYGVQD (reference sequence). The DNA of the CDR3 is TGCGCCAGCAAGCGGGCCGGGGGAGTCAATCAGCCCCAGCATTTT. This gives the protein CASKRAGGVNQPQHF.

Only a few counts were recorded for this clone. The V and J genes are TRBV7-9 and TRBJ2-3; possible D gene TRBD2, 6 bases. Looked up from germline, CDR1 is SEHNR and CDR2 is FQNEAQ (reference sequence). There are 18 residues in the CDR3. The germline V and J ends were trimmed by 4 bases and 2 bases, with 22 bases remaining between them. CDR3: CASSSSPQAGPPTDTQYF. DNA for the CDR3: TGTGCCAGCAGCTCAAGCCCTCAGGCGGGACCTCCCACAGATACGCAGTATTTT.

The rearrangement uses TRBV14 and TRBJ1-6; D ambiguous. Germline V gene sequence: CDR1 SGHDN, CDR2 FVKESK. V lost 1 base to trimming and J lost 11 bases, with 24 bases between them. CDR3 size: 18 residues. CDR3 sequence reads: CASSQVIESGLMAAPLHF. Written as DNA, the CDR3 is TGTGCCAGCAGCCAAGTCATTGAGTCTGGATTAATGGCGGCACCCCTCCACTTT.

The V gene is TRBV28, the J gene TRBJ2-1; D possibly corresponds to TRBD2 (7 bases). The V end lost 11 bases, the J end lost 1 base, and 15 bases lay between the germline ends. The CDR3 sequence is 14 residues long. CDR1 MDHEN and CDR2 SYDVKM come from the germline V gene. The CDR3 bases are TGTGCCTCCGAGGGGGGGCCTTCCTACAATGAGCAGTTCTTC. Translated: CASEGGPSYNEQFF.

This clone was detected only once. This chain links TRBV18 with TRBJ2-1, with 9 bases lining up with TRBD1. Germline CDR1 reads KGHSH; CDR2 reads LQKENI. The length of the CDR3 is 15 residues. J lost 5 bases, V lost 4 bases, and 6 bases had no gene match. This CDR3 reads CASSRGQGSHNEQFF. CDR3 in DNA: TGTGCCAGCTCACGAGGACAGGGGTCCCACAATGAGCAGTTCTTC. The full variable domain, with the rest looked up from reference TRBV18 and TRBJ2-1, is NAGVMQNPRHLVRRRGQEARLRCSPMKGHSHVYWYRQLPEEGLKFMVYLQKENIIDESGMPKERFSAEFPKEGPSILRIQQVVRGDSAAYFCASSRGQGSHNEQFFGPGTRLTVL.